This is a list of T cell receptor beta chains from one sample in a study of identical twins. TCRdb called the 5' RACE reads again in MiXCR, with one record for every CDR3 protein. Of approximately 1.8 million distinct CDR3 sequences listed, about 30% are singletons. Sequenced material: cord blood. These receptors were taken from a newborn girl in good health. Each CDR3 is given with its conserved first and last residue. D genes are given only for firm matches. Size is stated for part of the rows, as once, few or many counts, or as a class when the clone is expanded.

V gene,J gene,CDR3 length,D gene,clone size,CDR3 protein,CDR3 DNA
TRBV7-9,TRBJ2-3,15,.,.,CASSQRDSRTDTQYF,TGTGCCAGCAGCCAAAGAGACAGTCGCACAGATACGCAGTATTTT
TRBV12-3/TRBV12-4,TRBJ2-7,15,TRBD2,once,CAGSYIAGASYEQYF,TGTGCCGGCAGTTATATAGCGGGAGCTTCCTACGAGCAGTACTTC
TRBV24-1,TRBJ2-3,15,TRBD2,.,CATSDLQSGADTQYF,TGTGCCACCAGTGATTTGCAAAGCGGGGCAGATACGCAGTATTTT
TRBV6-1,TRBJ1-5,17,TRBD1,.,CASSGGLGQVGNQPQHF,TGTGCCAGCAGTGGGGGTTTGGGACAGGTCGGGAATCAGCCCCAGCATTTT
TRBV28,TRBJ1-2,19,.,few,CASSFRFPGNSDYGHGYTF,TGTGCCAGCAGTTTTAGGTTCCCAGGGAATTCGGATTACGGTCATGGCTACACCTTC
TRBV11-2,TRBJ1-2,13,TRBD1,.,CASSPRTGLGYTF,TGTGCCAGCAGCCCCCGGACAGGGCTTGGCTACACCTTC
TRBV3-1,TRBJ2-3,17,TRBD2,few,CASSQPGLASSTDTQYF,TGTGCCAGCAGCCAACCCGGACTAGCGTCTAGCACAGATACGCAGTATTTT
TRBV12-3/TRBV12-4,TRBJ2-3,15,.,once,CASSPQGNGADTQYF,TGTGCCAGCAGCCCCCAGGGAAACGGCGCAGATACGCAGTATTTT
TRBV2,TRBJ2-1,11,.,few,CASRTHNEQFF,TGTGCCAGCAGAACCCACAATGAGCAGTTCTTC
TRBV5-1,TRBJ2-3,14,.,.,CASSKDGSTDTQYF,TGCGCCAGCAGCAAGGACGGCAGCACAGATACGCAGTATTTT
TRBV28,TRBJ2-7,12,.,.,CASSRPGHEQYF,TGTGCCAGCAGTCGCCCGGGTCACGAGCAGTACTTC
TRBV9,TRBJ2-1,16,TRBD2,.,CASSVGVGTSYSEQFF,TGTGCCAGCAGCGTAGGCGTGGGGACTAGCTACTCTGAGCAGTTCTTC
TRBV14,TRBJ2-1,15,TRBD1,.,CASSRKTGVYNEQFF,TGTGCCAGCAGCCGAAAAACAGGGGTCTACAATGAGCAGTTCTTC
TRBV4-1,TRBJ2-1,17,TRBD2,few,CASSQDWGLAGGNEQFF,TGCGCCAGCAGCCAAGATTGGGGACTAGCGGGAGGTAATGAGCAGTTCTTC
TRBV30,TRBJ1-2,16,TRBD1,.,CAWNGQGYFLPDGYTF,TGTGCCTGGAATGGACAGGGATATTTCCTCCCGGATGGCTACACCTTC
TRBV6-5,TRBJ2-7,14,.,few,CASRGERLSYEQYF,TGTGCCAGCAGAGGCGAGCGGTTGTCCTACGAGCAGTACTTC
TRBV5-1,TRBJ2-4,14,.,.,CASSFRGAQNIQYF,TGCGCCAGCAGCTTCCGCGGGGCACAAAACATTCAGTACTTC
TRBV21-1,TRBJ2-7,16,.,.,CAGSKKAGTGVYEQYF,TGTGCCGGCAGCAAAAAGGCGGGCACAGGGGTTTACGAGCAGTACTTC
TRBV7-2,TRBJ2-3,15,.,.,CASSRVWGGTDTQYF,TGTGCCAGCAGCCGCGTCTGGGGCGGCACAGATACGCAGTATTTT
TRBV4-2,TRBJ2-3,14,.,few,CASSQDPPGDTQYF,TGTGCCAGCAGCCAAGATCCCCCAGGGGATACGCAGTATTTT
TRBV11-2,TRBJ2-7,17,TRBD2,few,CASSQWPSGGLIYEQYF,TGTGCCAGCAGCCAATGGCCTAGCGGGGGGTTAATTTACGAGCAGTACTTC
TRBV7-4,TRBJ2-1,17,.,.,CASSLVVGASSYNEQFF,TGTGCCAGCAGCTTAGTAGTGGGAGCCAGCTCTTACAATGAGCAGTTCTTC
TRBV7-6,TRBJ2-5,14,.,.,CASSLDRLQETQYF,TGTGCCAGCAGCTTAGACCGCCTCCAAGAGACCCAGTACTTC
TRBV28,TRBJ2-5,15,.,few,CASSPLQGSRETQYF,TGTGCCAGCAGTCCCCTACAGGGATCACGAGAGACCCAGTACTTC
TRBV29-1,TRBJ2-3,14,.,many,CSVYGSASTDTQYF,TGCAGCGTTTACGGATCAGCAAGCACAGATACGCAGTATTTT